The 11 T cell receptor beta chains given below trace back to one sample, sequenced in a study of control samples from healthy donors and cancer patients. Method: immunoSEQ multiplex PCR; TCRdb's copy keeps in-frame clones and lacks some. Among about 34,000 clones, 86% were seen once, and the ten largest hold about 1.5%. Sequenced: PBMCs. These receptors all come from a woman in her 40s with lung cancer.

The chain carries TRBV11-2 and TRBJ2-5; D may be TRBD2 (6 bases). CDR3 length: 13 residues. V gave up 1 base and J gave up 3 bases, with 6 bases separating them. Germline assignment: CDR1 SGHAT and CDR2 FQNNGV. The CDR3 DNA sequence: TGTGCCAGCAGCTTAGGGGGGGAAGAGACCCAGTACTTC. Its protein is CASSLGGEETQYF.

This chain links TRBV18 with TRBJ2-5; D call uncertain. This CDR3 is built from 13 residues. Germline loops: CDR1 KGHSH, CDR2 LQKENI. Trimming pared 0 bases from V and 5 bases from J, leaving 7 bases between. In nucleotides, the CDR3 is TGTGCCAGCTCACCACCTACTTTCGAGACCCAGTACTTC. Translating gives CASSPPTFETQYF.

A single count supports this clone. V gene TRBV5-1 combines with J gene TRBJ2-3; either TRBD1 or TRBD2 may supply D (5 bases each). Looked up from germline, CDR1 is SGHRS and CDR2 is YFSETQ. V was trimmed by 4 bases and J by 0 bases, leaving 18 bases between them. CDR3 length: 17 amino acids. CDR3 sequence reads: CASSPRWAGTSTDTQYF. DNA for the CDR3: TGCGCCAGCAGCCCAAGATGGGCCGGGACCAGCACAGATACGCAGTATTTT. The complete variable domain, with remaining parts taken from reference TRBV5-1 and TRBJ2-3, reads KAGVTQTPRYLIKTRGQQVTLSCSPISGHRSVSWYQQTPGQGLQFLFEYFSETQRNKGNFPGRFSGRQFSNSRSEMNVSTLELGDSALYLCASSPRWAGTSTDTQYFGPGTRLTVL.

The chain joins TRBV11-2 to TRBJ1-4, with D possibly being TRBD1 (5 bases). V lost 5 bases, J lost 5 bases, and 12 bases lay in between. This CDR3 region has 14 residues. The germline V gene has CDR1 SGHAT and CDR2 FQNNGV. CDR3 DNA sequence: TGTGCCAGCAGCGCCCGCAGGGAGAATGAAAAACTGTTTTTT. Translating gives CASSARRENEKLFF.

The chain couples TRBV7-3 to TRBJ2-1; 14 nucleotides agree with TRBD2. Germline loops: CDR1 SGHTA, CDR2 FQGTGA. This CDR3 comprises 15 residues. V shed 3 bases, J shed 8 bases, and the junction held 3 bases outside the gene matches. CDR3 sequence reads: CASSLGLAGDHEQFF. The DNA for the CDR3 is TGTGCCAGCAGCTTGGGACTAGCGGGGGACCATGAGCAGTTCTTC. The full variable domain, rest sourced from reference TRBV7-3 and TRBJ2-1, is GAGVSQTPSNKVTEKGKYVELRCDPISGHTALYWYRQSLGQGPEFLIYFQGTGAADDSGLPNDRFFAVRPEGSVSTLKIQRTERGDSAVYLCASSLGLAGDHEQFFGPGTRLTVL.

V and J are TRBV11-2 and TRBJ2-2, with a tentative D call TRBD1 (7 bases). The CDR3 runs 16 residues. V was shortened by 5 bases and J by 7 bases, with 20 bases between the two germline ends. Per the germline V gene, CDR1 is SGHAT and CDR2 is FQNNGV. CDR3 in DNA: TGTGCCAGCAGCCCCCGCGGGACAGTTAGCGGCGGGGAGCTGTTTTTT. Residues: CASSPRGTVSGGELFF.

V usage is TRBV27 and J usage is TRBJ1-1, with D possibly matching TRBD1 (6 bases). Trimming removed 2 bases at V and 1 base at J, with 8 bases between. This CDR3 comprises 14 residues. Germline V lookup: CDR1 MNHEY, CDR2 SMNVEV (reference sequence). The CDR3 DNA is TGTGCCAGCAGTTTAGGCAGGGGGAACACTGAAGCTTTCTTT. It is translated as CASSLGRGNTEAFF.

This clone has only a few counts. This chain connects TRBV18 to TRBJ2-5; 7 bases agree with TRBD1. The V segment lost 3 bases and the J segment 2 bases; nucleotides outside the gene matches: 0. CDR3 length: 13 amino acids. Germline values: CDR1 KGHSH, CDR2 LQKENI. The CDR3 sequence: CASSPGQQETQYF. DNA of the CDR3: TGTGCCAGCTCACCGGGACAGCAAGAGACCCAGTACTTC.

The chain carries TRBV11-2 and TRBJ1-2; 11 nucleotides align to TRBD1. After removal of 0 bases from V and 8 bases from J, the junction contained 5 bases not matched to a gene. Germline V CDR1 and CDR2: SGHAT, FQNNGV. The CDR3 runs to 15 residues. CDR3 sequence: CASSLDGQGARGYTF. The CDR3 coding sequence is TGTGCCAGCAGCTTAGATGGACAGGGGGCGCGGGGCTACACCTTC.

The rearrangement joins TRBV5-4 to TRBJ1-2; tentative D call: TRBD1 (5 bases). Deletions cut 4 bases from V and 5 bases from J, with 12 bases between. The CDR3 covers 13 residues. Germline-derived CDR1 and CDR2 are SGHNT and YYREEE (reference sequence). The DNA for the CDR3 is TGTGCCAGCAGCCGGGACGGCCCATATGGCTACACCTTC. Amino acids: CASSRDGPYGYTF.

This rearrangement joins TRBV30 to TRBJ2-7, with D hard to call. Between the trimmed V and J ends, which lost 0 bases and 1 base, there was a span of 13 bases. The germline V gene encodes CDR1 GTSNPN and CDR2 SVGIG (reference sequence). The CDR3 is 15 amino acids. The CDR3 bases are TGTGCCTGGAGTGTAGTTCCGGCGCGATCCTACGAGCAGTACTTC. It codes for CAWSVVPARSYEQYF. Full variable domain (missing parts from reference TRBV30 and TRBJ2-7): SQTIHQWPATLVQPVGSPLSLECTVEGTSNPNLYWYRQAAGRGLQLLFYSVGIGQISSEVPQNLSASRPQDRQFILSSKKLLLSDSGFYLCAWSVVPARSYEQYFGPGTRLTVT.